This T cell receptor beta chain stems from a study of cytomegalovirus exposure and HLA in healthy donors. Whole-study results and caveats: Common viral pathogens (according to a later analysis) appeared linked to several of the most significant clusters.

As concerns this clone: The antigen is not known.

13 Jbeta primers and 60 Vbeta primers were used for the PCR. As originally analysed: An analysis that came later counted 80 million or so unique TCR beta chains, around 12 million shared. TCRdb's table, derived via immunoSEQ multiplex PCR, lists solely in-frame clones and lacks some. Clone size and the V and J calls come from that table; the DNA yielded D and trimming. Here the sample spans more than 95,000 clones, approximately 83% being singletons. The TCR was taken from a man aged 18-30 years in good health and CMV-seronegative. The specimen was PBMCs.

CDR3: CASSIQGMGTDTQYF. Written as DNA, the CDR3 is TGTGCCAGTAGTATACAGGGAATGGGCACAGATACGCAGTATTTT. The chain has TRBV19 and TRBJ2-3; possibly TRBD1 for D (5 bases). The V end lost 2 bases, the J end lost 1 base, and 10 bases lay between the germline ends. The CDR3 is 15 amino acids. Looked up from germline, CDR1 is LNHDA and CDR2 is SQIVND (reference sequence).